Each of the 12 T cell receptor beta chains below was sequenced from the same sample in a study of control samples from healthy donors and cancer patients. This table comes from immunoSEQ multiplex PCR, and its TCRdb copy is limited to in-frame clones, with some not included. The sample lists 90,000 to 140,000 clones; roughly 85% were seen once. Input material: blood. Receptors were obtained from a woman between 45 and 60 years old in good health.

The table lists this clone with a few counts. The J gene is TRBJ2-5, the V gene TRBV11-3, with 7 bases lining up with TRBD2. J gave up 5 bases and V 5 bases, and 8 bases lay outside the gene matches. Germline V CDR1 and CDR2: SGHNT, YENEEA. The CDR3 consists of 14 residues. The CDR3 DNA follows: TGTGCCAGCAGCCGCCTAGCGGCGGGGGAGACCCAGTACTTC. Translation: CASSRLAAGETQYF.

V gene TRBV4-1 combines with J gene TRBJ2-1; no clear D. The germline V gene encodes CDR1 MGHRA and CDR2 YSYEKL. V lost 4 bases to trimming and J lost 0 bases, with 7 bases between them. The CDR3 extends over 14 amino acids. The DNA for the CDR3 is TGCGCCAGCAGCCCTGGCCCCTCCTACAATGAGCAGTTCTTC. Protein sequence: CASSPGPSYNEQFF.

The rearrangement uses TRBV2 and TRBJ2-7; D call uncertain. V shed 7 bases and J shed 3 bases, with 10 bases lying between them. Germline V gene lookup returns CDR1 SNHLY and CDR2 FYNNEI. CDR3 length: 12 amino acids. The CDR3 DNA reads TGTGCCAGCAAGTTGGCGATCTACGAGCAGTACTTC. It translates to CASKLAIYEQYF.

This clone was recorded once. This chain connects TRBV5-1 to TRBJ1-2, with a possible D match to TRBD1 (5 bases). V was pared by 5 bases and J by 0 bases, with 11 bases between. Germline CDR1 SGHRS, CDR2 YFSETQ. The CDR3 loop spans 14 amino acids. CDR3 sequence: CASRGEVTNYGYTF. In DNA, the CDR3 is TGCGCCAGCAGAGGGGAGGTTACTAACTATGGCTACACCTTC.

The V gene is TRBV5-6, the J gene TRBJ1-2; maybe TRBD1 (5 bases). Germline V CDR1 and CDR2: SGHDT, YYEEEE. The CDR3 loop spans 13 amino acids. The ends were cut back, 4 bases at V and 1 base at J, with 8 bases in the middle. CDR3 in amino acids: CASSRDRNYGYTF. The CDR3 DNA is TGTGCCAGCAGCAGGGACCGTAACTATGGCTACACCTTC.

The CDR3 DNA follows: TGTGCCAGCAGTTTAGGAAGGGCGGATTCACCCCTCCACTTT. This sequence encodes CASSLGRADSPLHF. The chain joins TRBV27 to TRBJ1-6, with unresolved D. Germline V gene sequence: CDR1 MNHEY, CDR2 SMNVEV (reference sequence). CDR3 length equals 14 residues. V was cut by 2 bases and J by 8 bases, with 10 bases left in between.

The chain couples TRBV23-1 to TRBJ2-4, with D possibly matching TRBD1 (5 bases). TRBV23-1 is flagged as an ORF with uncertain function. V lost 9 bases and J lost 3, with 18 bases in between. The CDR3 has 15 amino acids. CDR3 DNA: TGCGCCAGGGGGTTCCAAAGGGGTGGCAAAAACATTCAGTACTTC. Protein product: CARGFQRGGKNIQYF.

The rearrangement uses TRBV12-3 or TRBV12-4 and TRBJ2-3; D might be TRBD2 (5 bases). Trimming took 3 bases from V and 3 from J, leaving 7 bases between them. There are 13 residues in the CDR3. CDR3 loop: CASSFTGTDTQYF. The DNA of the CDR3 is TGTGCCAGCAGTTTCACGGGGACAGATACGCAGTATTTT.

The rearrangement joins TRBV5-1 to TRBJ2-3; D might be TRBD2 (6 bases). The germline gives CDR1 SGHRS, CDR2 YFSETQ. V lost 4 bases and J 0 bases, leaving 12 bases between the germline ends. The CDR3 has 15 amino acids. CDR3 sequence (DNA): TGCGCCAGCAGCCTGATTAGCGGAAGCACAGATACGCAGTATTTT. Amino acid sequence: CASSLISGSTDTQYF.

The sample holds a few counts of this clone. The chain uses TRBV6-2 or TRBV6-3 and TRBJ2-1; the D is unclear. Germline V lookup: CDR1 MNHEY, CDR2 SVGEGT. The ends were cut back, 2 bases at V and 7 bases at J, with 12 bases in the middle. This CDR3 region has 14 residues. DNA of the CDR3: TGTGCCAGCAGTTACGGCCTCCCTAGGAATGAGCAGTTCTTC. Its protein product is CASSYGLPRNEQFF.

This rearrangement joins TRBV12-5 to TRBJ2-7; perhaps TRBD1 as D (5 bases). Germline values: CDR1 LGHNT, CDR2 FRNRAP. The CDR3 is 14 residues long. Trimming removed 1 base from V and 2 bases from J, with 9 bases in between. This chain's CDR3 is CASGLEGIPYEQYF. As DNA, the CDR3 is TGTGCTAGTGGTTTGGAGGGGATTCCCTACGAGCAGTACTTC.

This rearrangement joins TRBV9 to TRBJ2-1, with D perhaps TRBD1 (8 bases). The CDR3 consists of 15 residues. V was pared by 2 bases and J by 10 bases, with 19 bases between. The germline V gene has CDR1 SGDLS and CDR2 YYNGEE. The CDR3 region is CASSVPGGGDREQFF. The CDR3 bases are TGTGCCAGCAGCGTCCCGGGGGGCGGGGACAGGGAGCAGTTCTTC.